Listed here are 12 T cell receptor beta chains from one sample, sequenced in a study of beta chain features in type 1 diabetes. Sequencing targeted expressed TCRB transcripts, as all isolated RNA had been reverse transcribed. Only in-frame clones appear in the TCRdb table, and some are missing; sequencing was by immunoSEQ multiplex PCR. Among 860,000 or so clones listed, roughly a sixth were seen once. Sequenced material: naive CD4+ T cells from blood. The receptors were gathered from a woman aged 18-35 years in good health.

This clone has only a few counts. The rearrangement links TRBV4-3 to TRBJ2-7, with a tentative D call TRBD2 (5 bases). V dropped 0 bases and J dropped 3 bases, with 12 bases sitting between them. This CDR3 spans 15 amino acids. CDR1 is LGHNA, CDR2 YSLEER, per germline. The CDR3 region has the DNA TGCGCCAGCAGCCAAGATCCGGGGTTCCTCTACGAGCAGTACTTC. Translated, it gives CASSQDPGFLYEQYF.

The rearrangement joins TRBV6-6 to TRBJ2-1; 8 bases line up with TRBD2. The CDR3 contains 13 residues. In germline, CDR1 is MNHNY, CDR2 SVGAGI (reference sequence). The ends lost 6 bases at V and 5 bases at J; junction bases unmatched: 3. The CDR3 DNA reads TGTGCCAGCAGCGAGCGGGAGAACAATGAGCAGTTCTTC. It encodes CASSERENNEQFF.

The chain combines TRBV5-4 with TRBJ2-3; a weak D match, TRBD2 (5 bases). The length of the CDR3 is 14 residues. The germline CDR1 and CDR2 sequences are SGHNT and YYREEE (reference sequence). Trimming pared 5 bases from V and 5 bases from J, leaving 15 bases between. The DNA for the CDR3 is TGTGCCAGCAGTACCATCCCGGCGGGAGATACGCAGTATTTT. This codes for CASSTIPAGDTQYF.

This clone was seen a few times. Its ends do not fully match the called genes, so a read error is possible. The genes are TRBV25-1 and TRBJ1-1; D uncertain. CDR3 length: 11 amino acids. Germline-derived CDR1 and CDR2 are MGHDK and SYGVNS. Written as DNA, the CDR3 is TGTGCCAGCGGAGGTAGGGCCCTAACTCTTTTT. Its protein product is CASGGRALTLF.

This sequence joins TRBV2 and TRBJ2-2, with 8 nucleotides matching TRBD2. The CDR3 has 15 residues. Germline CDR1 is SNHLY and CDR2 is FYNNEI. With V trimmed by 6 bases and J by 5 bases, 8 bases remained unmatched. The CDR3, as DNA: TGTGCCAGCAGAACCGGGACTAGACTTACCGGGGAGCTGTTTTTT. Residues: CASRTGTRLTGELFF.

V usage is TRBV18 and J usage is TRBJ2-1; D is perhaps TRBD2 (5 bases). The CDR3 is 18 amino acids. Looked up from germline, CDR1 is KGHSH and CDR2 is LQKENI. V was pared by 2 bases and J by 1 base, with 18 bases between. In DNA, the CDR3 is TGTGCCAGCTCACCAAGAGGACTGGGAGAGGGTTCCTACAATGAGCAGTTCTTC. Translation gives CASSPRGLGEGSYNEQFF. The full variable domain, completed using reference TRBV18 and TRBJ2-1, is NAGVMQNPRHLVRRRGQEARLRCSPMKGHSHVYWYRQLPEEGLKFMVYLQKENIIDESGMPKERFSAEFPKEGPSILRIQQVVRGDSAAYFCASSPRGLGEGSYNEQFFGPGTRLTVL.

The genes are TRBV29-1 and TRBJ1-5; 10 nucleotides agree with TRBD1. V dropped 4 bases and J dropped 5; count of bases not matched to a gene: 8. CDR1 and CDR2 from the germline V gene are SQVTM and ANQGSEA. This CDR3 has 15 residues. This CDR3 is CSVAGGGTGDQPQHF. The CDR3 bases are TGCAGCGTTGCAGGGGGAGGGACAGGGGATCAGCCCCAGCATTTT.

This clone was seen a handful of times. The chain employs TRBV18 and TRBJ1-1; D gene ambiguous. The germline V and J ends were trimmed by 3 bases and 5 bases, with 10 bases remaining between them. The CDR3 spans 13 residues. CDR1 KGHSH and CDR2 LQKENI come from the germline V gene. CDR3 protein: CASSPFSDTEAFF. CDR3 in DNA: TGTGCCAGCTCACCCTTCTCGGATACTGAAGCTTTCTTT. The variable domain in full, completed from reference TRBV18 and TRBJ1-1, reads NAGVMQNPRHLVRRRGQEARLRCSPMKGHSHVYWYRQLPEEGLKFMVYLQKENIIDESGMPKERFSAEFPKEGPSILRIQQVVRGDSAAYFCASSPFSDTEAFFGQGTRLTVV.

The chain has TRBV11-2 and TRBJ2-3; D may be TRBD2 (6 bases). The CDR3 is 15 residues long. Per germline, CDR1 SGHAT and CDR2 FQNNGV. The V gene lost 5 bases and the J gene lost 3 bases, with 15 bases spanning the gap. CDR3 sequence: CASSLPRTTTDTQYF. CDR3 nucleotides: TGTGCCAGCAGCCTACCACGGACTACAACAGATACGCAGTATTTT. The whole variable domain, remainder taken from reference TRBV11-2 and TRBJ2-3, is EAGVAQSPRYKIIEKRQSVAFWCNPISGHATLYWYQQILGQGPKLLIQFQNNGVVDDSQLPKDRFSAERLKGVDSTLKIQPAKLEDSAVYLCASSLPRTTTDTQYFGPGTRLTVL.

This clone occurred a few times. The V call is TRBV28, the J call TRBJ1-4; D possibly corresponds to TRBD1 (6 bases). With 5 bases removed from V and 4 bases from J, the gap between germline ends came to 11 bases. Looked up from germline, CDR1 is MDHEN and CDR2 is SYDVKM. This CDR3 is 14 amino acids long. The CDR3 sequence is CASSLPDSNEKLFF. Written as DNA, the CDR3 is TGTGCCAGCAGTCTTCCGGACAGTAATGAAAAACTGTTTTTT.

The chain carries TRBV15 and TRBJ2-4, with 7 nucleotides matching TRBD2. Losses at the gene ends were 5 bases for V and 6 bases for J; bases not matched to a gene: 7. The CDR3 sequence is 14 residues long. Germline CDR1 is LNHNV and CDR2 is YYDKDF (reference sequence). The CDR3 nucleotides read TGTGCCACCAGCCCGGGGGGTGGAAGAAACATTCAGTACTTC. Its translation: CATSPGGGRNIQYF.

The genes are TRBV5-1 and TRBJ2-1; D unclear. Trimming stripped 1 base from V and 8 bases from J, with 4 bases between. The CDR3 totals 11 residues. Germline V gene sequence: CDR1 SGHRS, CDR2 YFSETQ. The CDR3 loop reads CASSLRDEQFF. The DNA of the CDR3 is TGCGCCAGCAGCTTGCGGGATGAGCAGTTCTTC. Based on the CDR3 plus reference TRBV5-1 and TRBJ2-1, the full variable domain is KAGVTQTPRYLIKTRGQQVTLSCSPISGHRSVSWYQQTPGQGLQFLFEYFSETQRNKGNFPGRFSGRQFSNSRSEMNVSTLELGDSALYLCASSLRDEQFFGPGTRLTVL.